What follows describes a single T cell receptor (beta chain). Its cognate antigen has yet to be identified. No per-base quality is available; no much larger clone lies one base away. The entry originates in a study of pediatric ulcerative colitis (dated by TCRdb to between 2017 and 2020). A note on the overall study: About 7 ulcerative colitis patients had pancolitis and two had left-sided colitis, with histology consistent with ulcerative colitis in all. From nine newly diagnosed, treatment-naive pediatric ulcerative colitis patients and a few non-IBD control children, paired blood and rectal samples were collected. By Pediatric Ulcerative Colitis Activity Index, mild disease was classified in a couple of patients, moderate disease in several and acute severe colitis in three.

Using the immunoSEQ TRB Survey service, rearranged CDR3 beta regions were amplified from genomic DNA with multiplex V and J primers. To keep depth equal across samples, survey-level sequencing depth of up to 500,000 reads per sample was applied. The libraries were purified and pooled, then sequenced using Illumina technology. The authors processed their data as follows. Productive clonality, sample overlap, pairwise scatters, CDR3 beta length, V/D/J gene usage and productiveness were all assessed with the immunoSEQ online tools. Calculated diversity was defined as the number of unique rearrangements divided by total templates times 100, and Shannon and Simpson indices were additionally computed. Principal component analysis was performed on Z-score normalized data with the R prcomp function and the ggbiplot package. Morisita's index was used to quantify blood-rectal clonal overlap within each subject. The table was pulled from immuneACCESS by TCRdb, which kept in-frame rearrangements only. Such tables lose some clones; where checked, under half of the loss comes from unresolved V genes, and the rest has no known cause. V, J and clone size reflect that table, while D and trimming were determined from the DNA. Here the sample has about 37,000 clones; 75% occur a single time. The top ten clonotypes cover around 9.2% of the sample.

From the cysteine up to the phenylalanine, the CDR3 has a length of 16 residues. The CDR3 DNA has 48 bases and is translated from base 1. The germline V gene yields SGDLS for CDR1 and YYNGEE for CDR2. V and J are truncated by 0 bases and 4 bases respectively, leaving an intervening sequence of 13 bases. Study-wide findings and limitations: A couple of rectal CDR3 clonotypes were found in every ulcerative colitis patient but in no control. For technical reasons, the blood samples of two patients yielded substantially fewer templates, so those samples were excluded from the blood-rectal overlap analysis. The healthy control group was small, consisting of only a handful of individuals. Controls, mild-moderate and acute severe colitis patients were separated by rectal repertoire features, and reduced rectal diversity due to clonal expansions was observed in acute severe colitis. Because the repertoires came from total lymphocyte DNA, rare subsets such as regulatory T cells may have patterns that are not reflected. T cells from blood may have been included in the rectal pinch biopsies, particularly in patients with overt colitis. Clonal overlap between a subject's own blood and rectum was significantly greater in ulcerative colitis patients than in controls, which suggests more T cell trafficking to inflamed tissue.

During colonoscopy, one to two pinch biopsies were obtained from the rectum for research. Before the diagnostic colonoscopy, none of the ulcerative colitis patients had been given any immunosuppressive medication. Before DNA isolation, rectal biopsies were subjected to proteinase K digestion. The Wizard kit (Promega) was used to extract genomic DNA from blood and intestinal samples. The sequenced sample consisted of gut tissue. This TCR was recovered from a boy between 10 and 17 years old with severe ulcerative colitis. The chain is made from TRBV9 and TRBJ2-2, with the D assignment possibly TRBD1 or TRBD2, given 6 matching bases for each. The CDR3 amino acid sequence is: CASSVGRGGSTGELFF. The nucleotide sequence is TGTGCCAGCAGCGTAGGCAGGGGAGGAAGCACCGGGGAGCTGTTTTTT. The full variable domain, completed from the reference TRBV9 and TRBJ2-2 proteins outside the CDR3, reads DSGVTQTPKHLITATGQRVTLRCSPRSGDLSVYWYQQSLDQGLQFLIQYYNGEERAKGNILERFSAQQFPDLHSELNLSSLELGDSALYFCASSVGRGGSTGELFFGEGSRLTVL.